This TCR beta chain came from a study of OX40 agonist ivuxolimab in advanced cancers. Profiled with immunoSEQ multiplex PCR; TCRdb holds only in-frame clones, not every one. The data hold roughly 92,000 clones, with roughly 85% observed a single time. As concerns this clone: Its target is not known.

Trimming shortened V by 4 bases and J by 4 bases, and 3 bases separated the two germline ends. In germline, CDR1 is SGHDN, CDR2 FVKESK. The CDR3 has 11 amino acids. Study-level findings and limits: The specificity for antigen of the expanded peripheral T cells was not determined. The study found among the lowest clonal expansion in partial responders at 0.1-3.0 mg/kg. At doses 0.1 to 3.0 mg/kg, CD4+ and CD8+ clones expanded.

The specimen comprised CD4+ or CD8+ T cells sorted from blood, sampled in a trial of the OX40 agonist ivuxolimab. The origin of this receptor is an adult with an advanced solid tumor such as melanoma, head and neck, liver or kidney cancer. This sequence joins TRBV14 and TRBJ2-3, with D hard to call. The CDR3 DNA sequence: TGTGCCAGCAGCCGGGCAGATACGCAGTATTTT. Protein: CASSRADTQYF.